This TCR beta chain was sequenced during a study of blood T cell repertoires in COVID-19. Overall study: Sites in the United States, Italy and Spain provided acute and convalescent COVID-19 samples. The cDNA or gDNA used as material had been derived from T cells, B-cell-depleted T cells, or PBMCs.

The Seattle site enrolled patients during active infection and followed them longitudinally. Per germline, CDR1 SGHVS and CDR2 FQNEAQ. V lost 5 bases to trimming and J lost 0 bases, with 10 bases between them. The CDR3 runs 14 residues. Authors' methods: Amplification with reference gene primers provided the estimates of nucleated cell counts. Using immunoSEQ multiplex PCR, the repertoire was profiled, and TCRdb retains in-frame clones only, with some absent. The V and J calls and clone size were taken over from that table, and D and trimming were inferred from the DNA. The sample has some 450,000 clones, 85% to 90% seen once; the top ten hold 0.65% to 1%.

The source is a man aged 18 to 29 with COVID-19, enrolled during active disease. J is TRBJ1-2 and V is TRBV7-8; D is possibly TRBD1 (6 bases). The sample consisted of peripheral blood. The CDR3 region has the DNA TGTGCCAGCAGCCTCCGGGACACTAACTATGGCTACACCTTC. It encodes CASSLRDTNYGYTF.